A single sample is the source of the 9 T cell receptor beta chains below, sequenced in a study of cytomegalovirus exposure and HLA in healthy donors. 60 Vbeta and 13 Jbeta primers were used in PCR. Measured with immunoSEQ multiplex PCR; TCRdb has only the in-frame clones, and not every one. The sample includes over 100,000 clones, roughly 69% of them seen just once. The material sequenced was PBMCs. The origin of the receptors is a woman in her twenties or thirties in good health and CMV-seronegative.

The chain employs TRBV28 and TRBJ1-5; no definite D call. The CDR3 has 14 amino acids. Germline assignment: CDR1 MDHEN and CDR2 SYDVKM. The ends were cut back, 7 bases at V and 2 bases at J, with 12 bases in the middle. This CDR3 is CASTDFGRNQPQHF. The CDR3 DNA sequence: TGTGCCAGCACCGACTTTGGTCGCAATCAGCCCCAGCATTTT.

V usage is TRBV19 and J usage is TRBJ1-3, with a weak D call TRBD1 (5 bases). V was cut by 9 bases and J by 2 bases, with 11 bases left in between. This CDR3 contains 13 residues. Germline loops: CDR1 LNHDA, CDR2 SQIVND (reference sequence). This CDR3 is CASQLRAGNTIYF. The CDR3 DNA sequence: TGTGCCAGCCAACTCAGGGCTGGAAACACCATATATTTT.

This chain connects TRBV28 to TRBJ1-4; the match to TRBD1 covers 7 bases. The CDR3 length is 14 residues. With V trimmed by 8 bases and J by 3 bases, 6 bases remained unmatched. Germline CDR1 reads MDHEN; CDR2 reads SYDVKM. The CDR3 protein is CASGGTAANEKLFF. CDR3 nucleotide sequence: TGTGCCAGCGGGGGGACAGCTGCTAATGAAAAACTGTTTTTT.

The chain joins TRBV6-5 to TRBJ1-1, with 7 positions matching TRBD1. Germline-derived CDR1 and CDR2 are MNHEY and SVGAGI. The trim removed 6 bases at V and 0 bases at J, leaving 4 bases unmatched. The CDR3 length is 14 residues. CDR3 loop: CASSLGTVNTEAFF. CDR3 sequence (DNA): TGTGCCAGCAGCCTCGGGACAGTGAACACTGAAGCTTTCTTT.

V and J are TRBV7-2 and TRBJ2-7; TRBD1 aligns across 12 bases. The CDR3 is 19 residues long. V lost 3 bases to trimming and J lost 6 bases; unmatched junction nucleotides: 18. Germline CDR1 reads SGHTA; CDR2 reads FQGNSA. CDR3 residues: CASSFSGTGGRLGESEQYF. CDR3 coding DNA: TGTGCCAGCAGCTTCTCCGGGACAGGGGGCCGCTTAGGGGAGTCCGAGCAGTACTTC.

The V gene is TRBV6-5, the J gene TRBJ1-1; 7 bases agree with TRBD1. V was pared by 2 bases and J by 10 bases, with 4 bases of the junction left unmatched. Per germline, CDR1 MNHEY and CDR2 SVGAGI. This CDR3 has 12 residues. The chain's CDR3 is CASSYRGLRAFF. The CDR3 DNA sequence: TGTGCCAGCAGTTACAGGGGGCTAAGAGCTTTCTTT.

This clone was picked up a small number of times. The rearrangement uses TRBV6-5 and TRBJ2-5; D might be TRBD1 (7 bases). In germline, CDR1 is MNHEY, CDR2 SVGAGI. The ends were cut back, 5 bases at V and 9 bases at J, with 19 bases in the middle. This CDR3 spans 14 amino acids. The CDR3 nucleotides read TGTGCCAGCAGTGATTTTACGGGCAGGGGGGCCCAGTACTTC. Translation: CASSDFTGRGAQYF.

The chain carries TRBV28 and TRBJ2-7, with 7 bases lining up with TRBD2. From germline, CDR1 is MDHEN and CDR2 SYDVKM. This CDR3 has 15 amino acids. Trimming took 4 bases from V and 5 from J; bases not matched to a gene: 11. CDR3 coding DNA: TGTGCCAGCAGTTCCCCCGGGACTAACTTTAACGAGCAGTACTTC. Its protein is CASSSPGTNFNEQYF.

This clone was seen more than once but under ten times. The chain has TRBV27 and TRBJ2-2; D possibly corresponds to TRBD2 (6 bases). V gave up 1 base and J gave up 8 bases, with 17 bases separating them. Germline CDR1 reads MNHEY; CDR2 reads SMNVEV (reference sequence). CDR3 length equals 16 residues. The CDR3 protein is CASSLWSGELRGELFF. The CDR3 region has the DNA TGTGCCAGCAGTTTATGGTCGGGAGAGCTTCGGGGGGAGCTGTTTTTT.